Below are 20 T cell receptor beta chains sequenced from a single sample in a study of blood T cell repertoires in COVID-19. TCRdb's table, derived via immunoSEQ multiplex PCR, lists solely in-frame clones and lacks some. Here the sample spans 360,000 or so clones, 89% being singletons. Sequencing was carried out using peripheral blood. These receptors originate from a woman aged 55-70 years with COVID-19, enrolled during active disease.

Notes on this clone: Other DNA variants within this sample encode the same CDR3. The chain links TRBV6-5 to TRBJ1-1, with a weak D call TRBD1 (6 bases). The CDR3 is 15 residues long. Germline values: CDR1 MNHEY, CDR2 SVGAGI. V was clipped by 5 bases and J by 1 base, with 14 bases between them. CDR3 sequence (DNA): TGTGCCAGCAGTACCCGGGGGGGGCAGAACACTGAAGCTTTCTTT. Its protein is CASSTRGGQNTEAFF.

The rearrangement joins TRBV4-1 to TRBJ1-1, with TRBD1 as a possible D gene (5 bases). The V end lost 2 bases, the J end lost 1 base, and 8 bases lay between the germline ends. Germline assignment: CDR1 MGHRA and CDR2 YSYEKL. The CDR3 is 14 residues long. CDR3: CASSQFRENTEAFF. The CDR3, as DNA: TGCGCCAGCAGCCAATTCAGGGAGAACACTGAAGCTTTCTTT.

V usage is TRBV5-5 and J usage is TRBJ1-1; 8 positions match TRBD1. V lost 4 bases, J lost 4 bases, and 12 bases stayed unmatched. CDR1 is SGHKS and CDR2 is YYEKEE in the germline V gene (reference sequence). The CDR3 loop spans 16 amino acids. The CDR3 is CASSALGQGPSTEAFF. CDR3 nucleotides: TGTGCCAGCAGCGCTCTCGGACAGGGTCCTAGCACTGAAGCTTTCTTT.

The chain is built from TRBV15 and TRBJ1-2; D gene uncertain. Trimming took 8 bases from V and 0 from J, leaving 16 bases between them. Germline CDR1 LNHNV, CDR2 YYDKDF (reference sequence). The CDR3 has 15 amino acids. The CDR3 DNA follows: TGTGCCACCCGACTTTCCTACTCAGCTAACTATGGCTACACCTTC. This translates into CATRLSYSANYGYTF.

This clone was found once. This sequence joins TRBV5-1 and TRBJ1-3, with TRBD1 matching 8 bases. J gave up 0 bases and V 4 bases, and 0 bases lay outside the gene matches. Germline-derived CDR1 and CDR2 are SGHRS and YFSETQ. This CDR3 contains 14 residues. The CDR3 sequence: CASSTGGSGNTIYF. The CDR3 DNA follows: TGCGCCAGCAGCACAGGGGGCTCTGGAAACACCATATATTTT.

The gene calls are TRBV7-9 and TRBJ1-1; D may be TRBD1 (6 bases). From germline, CDR1 is SEHNR and CDR2 FQNEAQ (reference sequence). V shed 5 bases and J shed 4 bases, with 17 bases lying between them. The CDR3 covers 15 residues. CDR3 loop: CASSPRQDVSTEAFF. In DNA, the CDR3 is TGTGCCAGCAGCCCTCGACAGGATGTGAGCACTGAAGCTTTCTTT.

This clone was counted a single time. This rearrangement joins TRBV7-2 to TRBJ2-7; 7 bases align to TRBD1. This CDR3 is built from 15 residues. The V segment lost 0 bases and the J segment 0 bases; nucleotides outside the gene matches: 2. Germline CDR1 reads SGHTA; CDR2 reads FQGNSA. CDR3 in amino acids: CASSLAGTASYEQYF. The CDR3 DNA reads as TGTGCCAGCAGCTTAGCAGGGACAGCCTCCTACGAGCAGTACTTC. The whole variable domain, filled in from reference TRBV7-2 and TRBJ2-7, reads GAGVSQSPSNKVTEKGKDVELRCDPISGHTALYWYRQSLGQGLEFLIYFQGNSAPDKSGLPSDRFSAERTGGSVSTLTIQRTQQEDSAVYLCASSLAGTASYEQYFGPGTRLTVT.

The chain employs TRBV7-8 and TRBJ1-1, with TRBD1 matching over 8 bases. The CDR3 runs 15 residues. Germline loops: CDR1 SGHVS, CDR2 FQNEAQ. The J segment lost 2 bases and the V segment lost 3 bases, leaving 5 bases of the junction unmatched. The CDR3 DNA reads TGTGCCAGCAGCTTCGTGACAGGGGCTAACACTGAAGCTTTCTTT. This sequence encodes CASSFVTGANTEAFF.

The chain carries TRBV3-1 (or the pseudogene TRBV3-2) and TRBJ2-1, with a possible D match to TRBD2 (5 bases). Trimming cost V 3 bases and J 4 bases, with 13 bases left between them. The CDR3 totals 15 residues. CDR1 and CDR2 (germline): LGHDT, YNNKEL (reference sequence). CDR3 nucleotides: TGTGCCAGCAGCCACAGTAGCGACCAATACAATGAGCAGTTCTTC. Protein product: CASSHSSDQYNEQFF.

This chain links TRBV5-1 with TRBJ2-3; D may be TRBD1 (6 bases). The length of the CDR3 is 16 residues. V was trimmed by 4 bases and J by 0 bases, leaving 15 bases between them. Germline CDR1 and CDR2: SGHRS and YFSETQ. The CDR3 DNA follows: TGCGCCAGCAGCGGGCCCGAGACAGGAAGCACAGATACGCAGTATTTT. Translation: CASSGPETGSTDTQYF.

The chain uses TRBV30 and TRBJ1-2, with 8 bases lining up with TRBD1. This CDR3 is 18 amino acids long. CDR1 is GTSNPN and CDR2 is SVGIG in the germline V gene (reference sequence). J gave up 1 base and V 2 bases, and 15 bases lay outside the gene matches. In DNA, the CDR3 is TGTGCCTGGAGTACGAAAGGACAGGGCCAACGTCTTAACTATGGCTACACCTTC. This gives the protein CAWSTKGQGQRLNYGYTF.

This chain joins TRBV7-9 and TRBJ2-2; D possibly corresponds to TRBD1 (5 bases). Trimming stripped 6 bases from V and 4 bases from J, with 12 bases between. Germline CDR1 SEHNR, CDR2 FQNEAQ (reference sequence). CDR3 length: 14 amino acids. CDR3 coding DNA: TGTGCCAGCAGTCCGGACATCCCCACCGGGGAGCTGTTTTTT. Protein: CASSPDIPTGELFF.

The chain recombines TRBV11-2 with TRBJ2-5; 9 positions agree with TRBD1. The CDR3 has 14 residues. The V segment lost 4 bases and the J segment 4 bases; nucleotides outside the gene matches: 4. CDR1 and CDR2 from the germline V gene are SGHAT and FQNNGV. The CDR3 protein is CASSSSDRGETQYF. The DNA of the CDR3 is TGTGCCAGCAGCTCCTCGGACAGGGGAGAGACCCAGTACTTC.

The V call is TRBV28, the J call TRBJ1-5; D is ambiguous. There are 14 residues in the CDR3. The ends were cut back, 3 bases at V and 9 bases at J, with 15 bases in the middle. Germline V CDR1 and CDR2: MDHEN, SYDVKM. CDR3 sequence: CASSFSQVQGPQHF. In DNA, the CDR3 is TGTGCCAGCAGTTTTTCCCAGGTTCAAGGGCCCCAGCATTTT.

V usage is TRBV5-1 and J usage is TRBJ1-4; the match to TRBD1 covers 7 bases. The J segment lost 3 bases and the V segment lost 5 bases, leaving 4 bases of the junction unmatched. There are 14 residues in the CDR3. Germline assignment: CDR1 SGHRS and CDR2 YFSETQ. CDR3 nucleotide sequence: TGCGCCAGCAGAACAGGGGCGGCTAATGAAAAACTGTTTTTT. Protein sequence: CASRTGAANEKLFF.

The chain employs TRBV6-5 and TRBJ1-1; D is undetermined. The V and J ends lost 1 base and 1 base respectively, with 7 bases between them. From germline, CDR1 is MNHEY and CDR2 SVGAGI. This CDR3 spans 14 amino acids. CDR3 amino acids: CASSYLEENTEAFF. The CDR3 nucleotides read TGTGCCAGCAGTTACTTGGAGGAGAACACTGAAGCTTTCTTT.

CDR3 protein: CAWRGTGNQPQHF. As DNA, the CDR3 is TGTGCCTGGAGGGGGACAGGGAATCAGCCCCAGCATTTT. V and J are TRBV30 and TRBJ1-5; 9 nucleotides agree with TRBD1. The CDR3 has 13 amino acids. After removal of 3 bases from V and 4 bases from J, the junction contained 1 base not matched to a gene. Germline V gene lookup returns CDR1 GTSNPN and CDR2 SVGIG (reference sequence).

V is TRBV2 and J is TRBJ1-2; D is perhaps TRBD1 (6 bases). The CDR3 is made up of 15 amino acids. From germline, CDR1 is SNHLY and CDR2 FYNNEI. V was cut by 0 bases and J by 4 bases, with 12 bases left in between. The CDR3 DNA reads as TGTGCCAGCAGTGAAGCGCCAGGGGCTCTCTATGGCTACACCTTC. This translates into CASSEAPGALYGYTF.

This clone was counted between two and nine times. CDR3 nucleotide sequence: TGTGCCAGCAGTTACCGGGGTGGCACCGGGGAGCTGTTTTTT. Translated, it gives CASSYRGGTGELFF. The V gene is TRBV6-5, the J gene TRBJ2-2; possible D gene TRBD2, 5 bases. Germline V gene sequence: CDR1 MNHEY, CDR2 SVGAGI. The V and J ends lost 2 bases and 4 bases respectively, with 8 bases between them. The CDR3 contains 14 residues.

This chain joins TRBV7-9 and TRBJ2-7; D unclear. V lost 3 bases and J lost 2, with 5 bases in between. The CDR3 is made up of 12 amino acids. Germline V lookup: CDR1 SEHNR, CDR2 FQNEAQ (reference sequence). The chain's CDR3 is CASSFAAYEQYF. DNA of the CDR3: TGTGCCAGCAGCTTCGCAGCCTACGAGCAGTACTTC.